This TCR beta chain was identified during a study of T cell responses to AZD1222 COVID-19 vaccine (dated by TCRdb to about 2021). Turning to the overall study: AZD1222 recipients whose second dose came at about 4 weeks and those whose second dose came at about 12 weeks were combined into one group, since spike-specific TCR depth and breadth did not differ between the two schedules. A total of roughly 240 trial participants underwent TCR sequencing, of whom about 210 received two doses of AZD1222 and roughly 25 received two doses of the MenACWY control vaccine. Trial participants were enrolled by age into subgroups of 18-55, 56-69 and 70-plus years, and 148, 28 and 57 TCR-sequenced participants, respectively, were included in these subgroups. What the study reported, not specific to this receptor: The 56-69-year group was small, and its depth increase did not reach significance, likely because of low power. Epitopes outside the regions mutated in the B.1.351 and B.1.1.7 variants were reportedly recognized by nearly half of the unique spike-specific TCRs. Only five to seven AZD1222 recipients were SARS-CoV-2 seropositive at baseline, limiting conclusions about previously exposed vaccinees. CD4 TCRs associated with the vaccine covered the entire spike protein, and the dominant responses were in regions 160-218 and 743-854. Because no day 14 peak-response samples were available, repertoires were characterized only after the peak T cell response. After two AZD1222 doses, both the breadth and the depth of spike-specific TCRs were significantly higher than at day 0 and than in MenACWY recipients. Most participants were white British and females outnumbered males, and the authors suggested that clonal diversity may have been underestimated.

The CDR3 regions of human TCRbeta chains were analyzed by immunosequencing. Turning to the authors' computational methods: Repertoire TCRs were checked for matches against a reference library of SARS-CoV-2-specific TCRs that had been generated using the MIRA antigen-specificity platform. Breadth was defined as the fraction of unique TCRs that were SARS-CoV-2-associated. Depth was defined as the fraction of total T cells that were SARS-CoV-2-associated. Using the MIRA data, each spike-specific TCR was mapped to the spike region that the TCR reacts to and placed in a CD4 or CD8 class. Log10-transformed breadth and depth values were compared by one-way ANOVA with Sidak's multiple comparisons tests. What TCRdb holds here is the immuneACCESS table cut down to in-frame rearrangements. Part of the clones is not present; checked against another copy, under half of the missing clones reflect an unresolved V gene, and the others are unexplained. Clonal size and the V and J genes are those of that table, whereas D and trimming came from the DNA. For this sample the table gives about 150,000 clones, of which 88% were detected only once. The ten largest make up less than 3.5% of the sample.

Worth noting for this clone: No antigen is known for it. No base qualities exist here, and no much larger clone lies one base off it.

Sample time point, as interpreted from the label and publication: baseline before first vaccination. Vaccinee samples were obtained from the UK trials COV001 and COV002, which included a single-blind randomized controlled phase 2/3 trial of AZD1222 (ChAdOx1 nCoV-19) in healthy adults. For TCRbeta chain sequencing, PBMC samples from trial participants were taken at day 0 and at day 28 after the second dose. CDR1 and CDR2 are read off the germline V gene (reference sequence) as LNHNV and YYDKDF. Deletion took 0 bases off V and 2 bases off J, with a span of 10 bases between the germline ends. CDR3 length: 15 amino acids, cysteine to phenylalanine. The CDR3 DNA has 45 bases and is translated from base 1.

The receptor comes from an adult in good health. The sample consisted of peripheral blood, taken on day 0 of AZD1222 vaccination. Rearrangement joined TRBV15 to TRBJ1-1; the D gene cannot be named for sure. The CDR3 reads CATSRDIGSNTEAFF. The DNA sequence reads TGTGCCACCAGCAGAGATATAGGCAGTAACACTGAAGCTTTCTTT.